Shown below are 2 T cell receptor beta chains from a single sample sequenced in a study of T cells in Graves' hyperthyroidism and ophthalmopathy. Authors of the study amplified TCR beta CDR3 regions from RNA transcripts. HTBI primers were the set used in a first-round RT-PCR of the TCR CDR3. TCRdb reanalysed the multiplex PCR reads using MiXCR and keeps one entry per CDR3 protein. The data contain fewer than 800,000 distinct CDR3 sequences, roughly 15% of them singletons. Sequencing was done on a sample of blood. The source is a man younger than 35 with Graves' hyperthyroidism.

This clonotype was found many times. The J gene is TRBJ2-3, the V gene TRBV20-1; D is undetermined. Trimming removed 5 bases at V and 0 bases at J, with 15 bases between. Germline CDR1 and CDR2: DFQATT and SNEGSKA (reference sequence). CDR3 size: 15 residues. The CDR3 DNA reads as TGCAGTGCTTTCTCCCCTTCTCGTAGCACAGATACGCAGTATTTT. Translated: CSAFSPSRSTDTQYF.

The CDR3 here is CASAGTLNSPLHF. The CDR3 DNA follows: TGTGCCTCAGCTGGGACACTCAATTCACCCCTCCACTTT. The chain has TRBV10-3 and TRBJ1-6, with D perhaps matching TRBD1 (6 bases). V lost 11 bases, J lost 7 bases, and 15 bases lay in between. Per germline, CDR1 ENHRY and CDR2 SYGVKD. The CDR3 sequence is 13 residues long.